This entry lists 14 T cell receptor beta chains sequenced from one sample in a study of CD8+CD57+ T cells in acquired aplastic anemia. Before being chosen for sequencing, patients had shown CD8+CD57+ cell expansion by flow cytometry. The TCR beta profiling, which covered VDJ combination and CDR3 sequence, was carried out using genomic DNA as the template. TCRdb re-called the reads through MiXCR, storing one row per CDR3 protein. The repertoire has fewer than 200,000 distinct CDR3 sequences, under 55% of them found once; the top ten carry under 1.2%. Sequencing input: sorted CD4+, CD8+, or CD8+CD57+ T cells (not recorded which) from PBMCs. The receptors come from a human donor with aplastic anemia.

Only a few counts were recorded for this clonotype. This chain links TRBV19 with TRBJ2-5; no firm D call. The germline gives CDR1 LNHDA, CDR2 SQIVND (reference sequence). V dropped 4 bases and J dropped 2 bases, with 8 bases sitting between them. The CDR3 totals 13 residues. The CDR3 loop is CASSTVRQETQYF. Here the CDR3 DNA reads TGTGCCAGTAGTACGGTCAGACAAGAGACCCAGTACTTC.

J is TRBJ2-3 and V is TRBV2; tentative D call: TRBD1 (8 bases). V lost 7 bases and J lost 4, with 15 bases in between. The CDR3 is made up of 14 amino acids. Germline V gene data show CDR1 as SNHLY and CDR2 as FYNNEI. This CDR3 reads CASKPQGGADTQYF. The CDR3 DNA sequence: TGTGCCAGCAAGCCACAGGGGGGGGCAGATACGCAGTATTTT.

The table lists this clonotype with a few counts. The chain joins TRBV7-8 to TRBJ2-7, with 11 nucleotides matching TRBD2. The CDR3 is made up of 15 amino acids. Per germline, CDR1 SGHVS and CDR2 FQNEAQ. V shed 5 bases, J shed 0 bases, and the junction held 3 bases outside the gene matches. CDR3 sequence (DNA): TGTGCCAGCAGCCGGGGACTAGCGGCCTCCTACGAGCAGTACTTC. Its translation is CASSRGLAASYEQYF.

This clonotype was recorded many times. This chain uses TRBV19 with TRBJ2-1; possibly TRBD1 for D (6 bases). Between the trimmed V and J ends, which lost 0 bases and 4 bases, there was a span of 10 bases. Germline loops: CDR1 LNHDA, CDR2 SQIVND (reference sequence). The CDR3 extends over 15 amino acids. The chain's CDR3 is CASSIEQGPYNEQFF. Written as DNA, the CDR3 is TGTGCCAGTAGTATAGAACAGGGCCCTTACAATGAGCAGTTCTTC.

This clonotype was recorded many times. This chain links TRBV2 with TRBJ1-2, with 7 bases identical to TRBD1. Germline CDR1 is SNHLY and CDR2 is FYNNEI. This CDR3 comprises 15 residues. V was pared by 2 bases and J by 4 bases, with 7 bases of the junction left unmatched. The CDR3 sequence: CASSEQGGLGYGYTF. The CDR3 coding sequence is TGTGCCAGCAGTGAACAGGGGGGGTTGGGCTATGGCTACACCTTC.

J is TRBJ2-7 and V is TRBV7-2; 9 bases map to TRBD1. There are 14 residues in the CDR3. Trimming cost V 4 bases and J 2 bases; bases outside gene matches: 3. Germline V gives CDR1 SGHTA, CDR2 FQGNSA. The CDR3 sequence is CASSWTGDAYEQYF. CDR3 in DNA: TGTGCCAGCAGCTGGACAGGGGACGCCTACGAGCAGTACTTC.

This clonotype came up many times. The chain employs TRBV20-1 and TRBJ2-1, with D perhaps matching TRBD2 (7 bases). Germline V lookup: CDR1 DFQATT, CDR2 SNEGSKA (reference sequence). This CDR3 has 13 amino acids. V lost 7 bases to trimming and J lost 8 bases, with 18 bases between them. CDR3 in amino acids: CSGRGGANYEQFF. The CDR3 coding sequence is TGCAGTGGTAGGGGGGGGGCCAATTATGAGCAGTTCTTC.

This clonotype came up a few times. This chain connects TRBV24-1 to TRBJ2-1; maybe TRBD1 (6 bases). The CDR3 extends over 11 amino acids. The germline CDR1 and CDR2 sequences are KGHDR and SFDVKD. V was trimmed by 7 bases and J by 7 bases, leaving 7 bases between them. CDR3 coding DNA: TGTGCCACCAGACAGGGTAATGAGCAGTTCTTC. This codes for CATRQGNEQFF.

This clonotype was seen a few times. The chain uses TRBV29-1 and TRBJ2-7; 9 nucleotides match TRBD1. Germline values: CDR1 SQVTM, CDR2 ANQGSEA. Trimming cost V 4 bases and J 4 bases; bases outside gene matches: 8. The CDR3 runs to 14 residues. The CDR3 nucleotides read TGCAGCGTTGCCCTCGGACAGGGGTGGTACGAGCAGTACTTC. It specifies CSVALGQGWYEQYF.

This clonotype came up a few times. This rearrangement joins TRBV15 to TRBJ2-1; D may be TRBD2 (6 bases). Trimming took off 5 bases at V and 6 bases at J, with 14 bases between the two ends. Germline CDR1 is LNHNV and CDR2 is YYDKDF (reference sequence). The CDR3 contains 14 residues. This CDR3 reads CATSSIRGSNEQFF. CDR3 DNA sequence: TGTGCCACCAGCTCGATTCGGGGGAGCAATGAGCAGTTCTTC.

In this sample, this clonotype turned up a few times. A read error may be the cause here, since a much bigger clone is one base away. V gene TRBV5-1 combines with J gene TRBJ2-2; maybe TRBD1 (6 bases). CDR3 size: 16 residues. Looked up from germline, CDR1 is SGHRS and CDR2 is YFSETQ. CDR3 coding DNA: TGCGCCAGCGGCTTGGGGGCCGGTACGAACACCGGGGAGCTGTTTTTT. It specifies CASGLGAGTNTGELFF.

This clonotype was seen more than once but under ten times. The rearrangement links TRBV14 to TRBJ2-1; tentatively, D is TRBD1 (6 bases). CDR1 and CDR2 from the germline V gene are SGHDN and FVKESK. Trimming left V 8 bases short and J 7 bases short, with 12 bases between. The CDR3 extends over 12 amino acids. CDR3 protein: CASAQGRNEQFF. The CDR3 nucleotides read TGTGCCAGCGCTCAGGGGCGGAATGAGCAGTTCTTC.

This clonotype was counted many times. The chain couples TRBV7-9 to TRBJ2-3; possibly TRBD1 or TRBD2 for D (5 bases each). V was pared by 4 bases and J by 2 bases, with 10 bases between. CDR3 size: 14 residues. From germline, CDR1 is SEHNR and CDR2 FQNEAQ (reference sequence). CDR3: CASSWDGPTDTQYF. CDR3 in DNA: TGTGCCAGCAGCTGGGACGGTCCCACAGATACGCAGTATTTT.

The chain carries TRBV19 and TRBJ2-1; 9 bases fit TRBD1. The CDR3 is made up of 15 amino acids. Germline CDR1 reads LNHDA; CDR2 reads SQIVND (reference sequence). V dropped 1 base and J dropped 10; count of bases not matched to a gene: 8. CDR3 amino acids: CASSIGGTGKKEQFF. DNA for the CDR3: TGTGCCAGTAGTATAGGGGGGACAGGGAAGAAGGAGCAGTTCTTC.